This TCR beta chain was obtained from a study of blood T cell repertoires in COVID-19 (dated by TCRdb to about 2020). The study in broad terms: The collaborator samples originated in the United States, Italy and Spain and spanned the acute and convalescent phases of COVID-19. The samples were drawn from the first 160 participants of the ongoing ImmuneRACE study and from 950 to 1,500 subjects provided by 6 global collaborators. The sample metadata nearly always contained a de-identified subject ID, COVID-19 status, age in years and sex. Subjects who had been exposed to COVID-19, were actively infected with it, or had recovered from it provided the deeply sampled blood TCRbeta repertoires that made up the dataset. The material from the prospective study consisted of cDNA or gDNA derived from T cells, B-cell-depleted T cells, or PBMCs. A freely available public database, intended as a resource for researchers studying the immune response to SARS-CoV-2, is where the repertoires were released. Where available, HLA class I and class II types were taken from metadata supplied by the sample provider and were not determined by assay-based typing.

Study-level results and caveats: How much clinical and demographic metadata was included differed by source and by participant, and the metadata was provided uncurated.

One collaborating source in Seattle enrolled patients while the patients were actively infected and followed the patients over time throughout the course of disease. Each collaborating institution followed its own protocols to collect whole blood in K2EDTA tubes. For TCRbeta analysis, collaborators shipped samples in one of three forms: frozen whole blood, isolated PBMCs, or DNA extracted from either of those sample types. TCRbeta CDR3 regions were amplified from genomic DNA by means of the immunoSEQ Assay, a bias-controlled multiplex PCR. The authors' pipeline ran thus. The number of nucleated cells in each sample was estimated by amplification of reference gene primers within the assay. Sequence reads were collapsed and filtered to measure the absolute abundance of every unique TCRbeta CDR3 rearrangement. For each sample, productive Simpson clonality was calculated by taking the square root of Simpson's diversity index across productive rearrangements. TCRdb took over this immuneACCESS table, retaining in-frame rearrangements with V and J assigned. Such tables are incomplete; in checked studies, under half of the missing clones stem from an unresolved V gene, and the remainder is unexplained. That table is the source of V, J and clone size, and D and trimming were worked out from the DNA. The sample table shows 200,000 to 250,000 clones, and about 93% are seen once. The ten largest clones add up to around 0.9% of the sample.

Concerning this clone itself: Its antigen is currently not known. Within one base of it there is no much larger clone, and no base qualities were kept.

Sequencing used peripheral blood. The TCR originated in a man aged 30-40 years with COVID-19, enrolled during active disease.

The CDR3 reads CASSPPDRGNDYNEQFF. In nucleotide form, the sequence is TGTGCCAGCTCACCACCCGATCGAGGAAACGACTACAATGAGCAGTTCTTC. The V and J segments used are TRBV18 and TRBJ2-1, with the D segment identity uncertain. The germline V gene sets CDR1 to KGHSH and CDR2 to LQKENI. Inclusive of the bounding cysteine and phenylalanine, the CDR3 is 17 residues long. Of all the DNA, just the CDR3 is kept, 51 bases in frame from base 1. The V end loses 0 bases and the J end loses 3 bases, and a stretch of 15 bases separates them.